The 8 T cell receptor beta chains below were found in one sample sequenced in a study of T cell responses to AZD1222 COVID-19 vaccine. Assay used: immunoSEQ multiplex PCR; TCRdb lists only in-frame clones, some missing. This sample has some 100,000 clones; approximately 87% occur once, and the top ten carry roughly a tenth. The sample was peripheral blood, taken 28 days after the second AZD1222 dose. These receptors were taken from an adult who received the AZD1222 COVID-19 vaccine.

Only one count was recorded for this clone. V usage is TRBV30 and J usage is TRBJ1-2; TRBD1 matches 11 bases. The CDR3 consists of 14 residues. J lost 2 bases, V lost 3 bases, and 2 bases had no gene match. Germline V lookup: CDR1 GTSNPN, CDR2 SVGIG (reference sequence). CDR3 region: CAWSWDRGNYGYTF. In DNA form, the CDR3 reads TGTGCCTGGAGCTGGGACAGGGGGAACTATGGCTACACCTTC.

There are a few counts of this clone. The chain recombines TRBV10-2 with TRBJ2-1; D might be TRBD1 (7 bases). CDR1 WSHSY and CDR2 SAAADI come from the germline V gene. Trimming took off 4 bases at V and 9 bases at J, with 13 bases between the two ends. The CDR3 runs 13 residues. CDR3 sequence: CASSGPGGGEQFF. The CDR3 DNA reads TGCGCCAGCAGTGGTCCAGGGGGAGGTGAGCAGTTCTTC.

This sequence joins TRBV11-2 and TRBJ2-5; no reliable D call. The CDR3 loop spans 14 amino acids. Germline CDR1 is SGHAT and CDR2 is FQNNGV. V was clipped by 3 bases and J by 1 base, with 9 bases between them. The CDR3 nucleotides are TGTGCCAGCAGCTTTTGGTCGGCCCAAGAGACCCAGTACTTC. Its translation: CASSFWSAQETQYF.

The chain uses TRBV9 and TRBJ1-5; no clear D. Germline values: CDR1 SGDLS, CDR2 YYNGEE. The CDR3 extends over 13 amino acids. The V end lost 0 bases, the J end lost 7 bases, and 8 bases lay between the germline ends. In DNA, the CDR3 is TGTGCCAGCAGCGTAGCTCCGGGACAGCCCCAGCATTTT. Translated, it gives CASSVAPGQPQHF.

The chain employs TRBV28 and TRBJ1-6; D not certain. Between the trimmed V and J ends, which lost 5 bases and 9 bases, there was a span of 11 bases. CDR1 MDHEN and CDR2 SYDVKM come from the germline V gene. The CDR3 runs to 13 residues. The DNA for the CDR3 is TGTGCCAGCAGTCCCCAAAGGGCTTCACCCCTCCACTTT. This gives the protein CASSPQRASPLHF. Full variable domain (missing parts from reference TRBV28 and TRBJ1-6): DVKVTQSSRYLVKRTGEKVFLECVQDMDHENMFWYRQDPGLGLRLIYFSYDVKMKEKGDIPEGYSVSREKKERFSLILESASTNQTSMYLCASSPQRASPLHFGNGTRLTVT.

This clone showed up just a few times. The rearrangement joins TRBV7-8 to TRBJ1-4; a possible D gene is TRBD1 (5 bases). The CDR3 loop spans 15 amino acids. Germline loops: CDR1 SGHVS, CDR2 FQNEAQ. The V and J ends lost 5 bases and 6 bases respectively, with 16 bases between them. The DNA for the CDR3 is TGTGCCAGCAGCCCAAGGGACCGGTTACATGAAAAACTGTTTTTT. This encodes CASSPRDRLHEKLFF.

This sequence joins TRBV5-1 and TRBJ1-1; unclear D gene. The CDR3 extends over 14 amino acids. CDR1 and CDR2 (germline): SGHRS, YFSETQ. Trimming removed 1 base at V and 3 bases at J, with 10 bases between. The CDR3 bases are TGCGCCAGCAGCTTGCACAGTACAGACACTGAAGCTTTCTTT. Translated, it gives CASSLHSTDTEAFF.

J is TRBJ1-4 and V is TRBV28; 9 nucleotides align to TRBD1. The germline V gene encodes CDR1 MDHEN and CDR2 SYDVKM. The junction had 10 bases not matched to a gene; V was cut back by 4 bases and J by 10 bases. This CDR3 contains 15 residues. The CDR3 DNA sequence: TGTGCCAGCAGTTCGACGGACAGGGGAAGGGCAAAACTGTTTTTT. Amino acids: CASSSTDRGRAKLFF.